Below, 7 T cell receptor beta chains from the same sample are listed, as sequenced in a study of cytomegalovirus exposure and HLA in healthy donors. The study ran its PCR with 60 Vbeta and 13 Jbeta primers. Profiling relied on immunoSEQ multiplex PCR, and the TCRdb table lists in-frame clones only, not all of them. The sample yields some 150,000 clones, 70% to 80% seen once. The sequenced material came from PBMCs. The receptors here all came from a human donor in good health.

V is TRBV12-5 and J is TRBJ2-7; possibly TRBD1 for D (6 bases). Trimming left V 2 bases short and J 5 bases short, with 22 bases between. The CDR3 has 17 amino acids. Looked up from germline, CDR1 is LGHNT and CDR2 is FRNRAP. In DNA form, the CDR3 reads TGTGCTAGTGGTTTGCAATTCCCCCAGGGGTTGAGGAACGAGCAGTACTTC. Amino acids: CASGLQFPQGLRNEQYF.

This chain links TRBV6-5 with TRBJ2-1, with 10 bases matching TRBD1. This CDR3 region has 14 residues. With 5 bases clipped from V and 9 bases from J, the junction kept 7 bases outside the gene matches. Germline loops: CDR1 MNHEY, CDR2 SVGAGI. The DNA for the CDR3 is TGTGCCAGCAGTGAGCGACAGGGGGCCACTGAGCAGTTCTTC. It yields the protein CASSERQGATEQFF.

The chain uses TRBV4-1 and TRBJ1-1; possible D gene TRBD1, 6 bases. Germline-derived CDR1 and CDR2 are MGHRA and YSYEKL. The CDR3 length is 15 residues. Trimming took 2 bases from V and 3 from J, leaving 13 bases between them. Here the CDR3 DNA reads TGCGCCAGCAGCCAACATAGGGGGGGGGACACTGAAGCTTTCTTT. It yields the protein CASSQHRGGDTEAFF.

The chain carries TRBV5-1 and TRBJ1-3, with 8 bases lining up with TRBD1. The CDR3 totals 14 residues. V was pared by 3 bases and J by 4 bases, with 3 bases of the junction left unmatched. CDR1 is SGHRS, CDR2 YFSETQ, per germline. CDR3 protein: CASSSRDRGNTIYF. The DNA of the CDR3 is TGCGCCAGCAGCTCCCGGGACAGGGGAAACACCATATATTTT. Filled out from reference TRBV5-1 and TRBJ1-3, the complete variable domain reads KAGVTQTPRYLIKTRGQQVTLSCSPISGHRSVSWYQQTPGQGLQFLFEYFSETQRNKGNFPGRFSGRQFSNSRSEMNVSTLELGDSALYLCASSSRDRGNTIYFGEGSWLTVV.

The chain combines TRBV13 with TRBJ1-2, with a possible D match to TRBD1 (5 bases). V lost 5 bases, J lost 8 bases, and 21 bases lay in between. There are 15 residues in the CDR3. The germline gives CDR1 PRHDT, CDR2 FYEKMQ (reference sequence). DNA of the CDR3: TGTGCCAGCAGCCTGACTCAGGGCTTTGGTGAAGGCTACACCTTC. Residues: CASSLTQGFGEGYTF.

The chain joins TRBV5-4 to TRBJ2-2; D possibly corresponds to TRBD1 (6 bases). Trimming stripped 10 bases from V and 3 bases from J, with 19 bases between. From germline, CDR1 is SGHNT and CDR2 YYREEE (reference sequence). The CDR3 sequence is 15 residues long. CDR3 sequence: CAQTSQGLHTGELFF. Written as DNA, the CDR3 is TGTGCCCAGACCTCCCAGGGGCTTCACACCGGGGAGCTGTTTTTT. Variable domain in full (rest from reference TRBV5-4 and TRBJ2-2): ETGVTQSPTHLIKTRGQQVTLRCSSQSGHNTVSWYQQALGQGPQFIFQYYREEENGRGNFPPRFSGLQFPNYSSELNVNALELDDSALYLCAQTSQGLHTGELFFGEGSRLTVL.

CDR3 bases: TGTGCCAGCAGCGGGGCCCGAGTCGGCACCGGGGAGCTGTTTTTT. This encodes CASSGARVGTGELFF. The gene calls are TRBV7-2 and TRBJ2-2, with D possibly being TRBD1 (5 bases). The CDR3 contains 15 residues. CDR1 and CDR2 (germline): SGHTA, FQGNSA. V lost 5 bases to trimming and J lost 4 bases, with 14 bases between them.